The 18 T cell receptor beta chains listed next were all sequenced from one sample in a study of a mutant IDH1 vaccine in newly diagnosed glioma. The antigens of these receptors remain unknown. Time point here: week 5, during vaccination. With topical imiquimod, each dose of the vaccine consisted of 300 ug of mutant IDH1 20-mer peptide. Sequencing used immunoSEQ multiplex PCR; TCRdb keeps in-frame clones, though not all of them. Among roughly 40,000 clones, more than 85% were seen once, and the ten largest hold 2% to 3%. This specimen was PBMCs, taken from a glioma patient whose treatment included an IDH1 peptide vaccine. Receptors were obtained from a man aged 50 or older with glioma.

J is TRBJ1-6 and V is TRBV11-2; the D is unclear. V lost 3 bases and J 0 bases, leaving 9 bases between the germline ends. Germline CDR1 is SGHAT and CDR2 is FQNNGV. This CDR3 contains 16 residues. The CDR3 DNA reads TGTGCCAGCAGCTTGCGGGCCAGCTCCTATAATTCACCCCTCCACTTT. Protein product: CASSLRASSYNSPLHF.

The CDR3 spells CASSLRGDTQYF. CDR3 DNA sequence: TGCGCCAGCAGCTTACGCGGAGATACGCAGTATTTT. The chain links TRBV5-1 to TRBJ2-3, with D uncertain. V dropped 2 bases and J dropped 5 bases, with 6 bases sitting between them. Germline-derived CDR1 and CDR2 are SGHRS and YFSETQ. The CDR3 consists of 12 residues.

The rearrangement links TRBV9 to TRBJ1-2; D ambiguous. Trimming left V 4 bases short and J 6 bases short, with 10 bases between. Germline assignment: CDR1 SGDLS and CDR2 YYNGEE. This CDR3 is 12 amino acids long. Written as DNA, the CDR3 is TGTGCCAGCAGCTCCCCCGGGCATGGCTACACCTTC. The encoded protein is CASSSPGHGYTF.

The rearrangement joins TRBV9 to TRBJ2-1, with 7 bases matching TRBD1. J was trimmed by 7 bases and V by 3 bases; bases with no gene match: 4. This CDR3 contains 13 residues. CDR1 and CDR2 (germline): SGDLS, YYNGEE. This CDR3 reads CASSETGLNEQFF. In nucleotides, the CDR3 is TGTGCCAGCAGCGAGACAGGGTTGAATGAGCAGTTCTTC.

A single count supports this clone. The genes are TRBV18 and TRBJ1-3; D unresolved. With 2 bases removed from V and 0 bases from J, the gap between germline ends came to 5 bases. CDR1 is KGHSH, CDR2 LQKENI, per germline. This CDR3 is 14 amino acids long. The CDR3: CASSPADSGNTIYF. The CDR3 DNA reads TGTGCCAGCTCACCAGCAGACTCTGGAAACACCATATATTTT.

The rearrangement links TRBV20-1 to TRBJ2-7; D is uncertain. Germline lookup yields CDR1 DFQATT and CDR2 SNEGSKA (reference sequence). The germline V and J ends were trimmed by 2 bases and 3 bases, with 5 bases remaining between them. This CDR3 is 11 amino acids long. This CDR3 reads CSARPLYEQYF. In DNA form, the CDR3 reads TGCAGTGCTAGACCCCTCTACGAGCAGTACTTC.

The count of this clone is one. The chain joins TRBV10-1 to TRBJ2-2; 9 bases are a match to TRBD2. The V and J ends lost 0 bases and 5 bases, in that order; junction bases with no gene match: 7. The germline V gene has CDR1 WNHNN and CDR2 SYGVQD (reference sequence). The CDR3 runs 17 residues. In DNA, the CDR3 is TGCGCCAGCAGTGAGTCAAGTCTGCGGGGGGGAACCGGGGAGCTGTTTTTT. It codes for CASSESSLRGGTGELFF.

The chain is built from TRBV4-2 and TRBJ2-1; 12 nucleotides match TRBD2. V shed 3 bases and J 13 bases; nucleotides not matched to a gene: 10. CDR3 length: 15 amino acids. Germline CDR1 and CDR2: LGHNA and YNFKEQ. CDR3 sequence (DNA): TGTGCCAGCAGCCATGGTGAGACTAGCGGGGGTGCTCAGTTCTTC. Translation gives CASSHGETSGGAQFF.

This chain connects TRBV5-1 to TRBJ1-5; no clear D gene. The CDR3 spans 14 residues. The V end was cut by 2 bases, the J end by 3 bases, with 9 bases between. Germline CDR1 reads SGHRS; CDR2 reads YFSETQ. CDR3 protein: CASSLGGHNQPQHF. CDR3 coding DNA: TGCGCCAGCAGCTTAGGCGGCCACAATCAGCCCCAGCATTTT.

CDR3 bases: TGTGCCAGCAGCGCGAAGCGGGGGGCGGATGGCTACACCTTC. It translates to CASSAKRGADGYTF. The chain uses TRBV5-5 and TRBJ1-2, with TRBD1 as a possible D gene (6 bases). Germline CDR1 SGHKS, CDR2 YYEKEE (reference sequence). Deletions cut 4 bases from V and 6 bases from J, with 16 bases between. This CDR3 is 14 amino acids long.

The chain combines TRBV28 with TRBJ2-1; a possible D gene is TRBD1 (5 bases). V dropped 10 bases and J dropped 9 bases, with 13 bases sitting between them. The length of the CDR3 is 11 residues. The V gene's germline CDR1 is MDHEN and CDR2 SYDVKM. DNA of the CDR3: TGTGCCACCGACGCACAGGTTGAGCAGTTCTTC. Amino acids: CATDAQVEQFF.

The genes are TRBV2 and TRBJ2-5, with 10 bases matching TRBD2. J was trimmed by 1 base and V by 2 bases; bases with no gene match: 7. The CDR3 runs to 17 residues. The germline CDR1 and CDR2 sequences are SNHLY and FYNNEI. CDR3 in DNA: TGTGCCAGCAGTGAAATTAGCGGGGGGTGGGGCCAAGAGACCCAGTACTTC. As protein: CASSEISGGWGQETQYF.

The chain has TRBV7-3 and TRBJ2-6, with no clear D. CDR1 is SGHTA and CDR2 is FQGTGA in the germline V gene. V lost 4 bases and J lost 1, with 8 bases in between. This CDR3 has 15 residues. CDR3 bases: TGTGCCAGCAGCTCCCTGTGGTCTGGGGCCAACGTCCTGACTTTC. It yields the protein CASSSLWSGANVLTF. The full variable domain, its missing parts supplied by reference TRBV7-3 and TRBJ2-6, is GAGVSQTPSNKVTEKGKYVELRCDPISGHTALYWYRQSLGQGPEFLIYFQGTGAADDSGLPNDRFFAVRPEGSVSTLKIQRTERGDSAVYLCASSSLWSGANVLTFGAGSRLTVL.

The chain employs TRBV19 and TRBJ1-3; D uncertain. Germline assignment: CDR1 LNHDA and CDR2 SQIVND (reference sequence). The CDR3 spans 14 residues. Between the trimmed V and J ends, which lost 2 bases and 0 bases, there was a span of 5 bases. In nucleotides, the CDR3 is TGTGCCAGTAGTATACAGATCTCTGGAAACACCATATATTTT. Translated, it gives CASSIQISGNTIYF.

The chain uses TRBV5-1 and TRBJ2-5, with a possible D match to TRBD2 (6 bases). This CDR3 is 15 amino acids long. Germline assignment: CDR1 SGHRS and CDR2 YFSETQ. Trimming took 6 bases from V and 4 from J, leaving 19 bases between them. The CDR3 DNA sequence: TGCGCCAGCACCAGGCAGGGAAACGGGAGAGAGACCCAGTACTTC. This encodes CASTRQGNGRETQYF.

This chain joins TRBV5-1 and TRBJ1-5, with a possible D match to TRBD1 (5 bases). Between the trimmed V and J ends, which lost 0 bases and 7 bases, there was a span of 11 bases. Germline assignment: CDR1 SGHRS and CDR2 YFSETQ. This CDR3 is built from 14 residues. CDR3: CASSLEGVGQPQHF. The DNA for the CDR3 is TGCGCCAGCAGCTTGGAAGGGGTGGGGCAGCCCCAGCATTTT.

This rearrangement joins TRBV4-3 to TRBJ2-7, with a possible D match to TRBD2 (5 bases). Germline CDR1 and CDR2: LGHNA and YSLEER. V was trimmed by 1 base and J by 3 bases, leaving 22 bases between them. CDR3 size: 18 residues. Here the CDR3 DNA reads TGCGCCAGCAGCCAAGCGCTCAGTATCGGAGCGGCGAGCTACGAGCAGTACTTC. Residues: CASSQALSIGAASYEQYF.

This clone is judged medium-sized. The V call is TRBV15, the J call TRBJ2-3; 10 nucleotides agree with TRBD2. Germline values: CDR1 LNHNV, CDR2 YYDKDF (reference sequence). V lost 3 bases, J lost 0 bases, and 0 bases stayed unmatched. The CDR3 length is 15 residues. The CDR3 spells CATSRTSGSTDTQYF. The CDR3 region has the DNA TGTGCCACCAGCAGGACTAGCGGGAGCACAGATACGCAGTATTTT.